The 31 T cell receptor beta chains listed next were all sequenced from one sample in a study of shared clonotypes between healthy human individuals. Data came from immunoSEQ multiplex PCR; TCRdb stores just in-frame clones and leaves some out. The sample includes about 2.2 million clones, 85% to 95% of them seen just once. As defined, naive CD8 cells were CD45RO-negative and positively selected for CCR7, with terminally differentiated effector memory CD45RA+ cells excluded. Sequencing used naive CD8+ T cells from PBMCs. All receptors come from a man aged 18 to 29 in good health. Some clones in this sample may be carry-over from other donors' samples.

The sample holds a few counts of this clone. The V call is TRBV28, the J call TRBJ1-2; D call uncertain. Trimming left V 4 bases short and J 8 bases short, with 11 bases between. From germline, CDR1 is MDHEN and CDR2 SYDVKM. This CDR3 is 12 amino acids long. For the CDR3, the DNA is TGTGCCAGCAGTTCGGAAAGGAGCGGCTACACCTTC. This codes for CASSSERSGYTF.

The V and J genes are TRBV9 and TRBJ2-7, with a possible D match to TRBD1 (7 bases). In germline, CDR1 is SGDLS, CDR2 YYNGEE. The V end lost 0 bases, the J end lost 5 bases, and 12 bases lay between the germline ends. The CDR3 has 14 amino acids. The CDR3 bases are TGTGCCAGCAGCGTAGAGGAGGGGGCCCACGAGCAGTACTTC. It translates to CASSVEEGAHEQYF.

This clone was seen just once. The chain recombines TRBV5-1 with TRBJ1-3; no firm D call. This CDR3 is 17 amino acids long. The V end lost 3 bases, the J end lost 2 bases, and 18 bases lay between the germline ends. CDR1 SGHRS and CDR2 YFSETQ come from the germline V gene. CDR3 protein: CASSSDLGRFAGNTIYF. DNA for the CDR3: TGCGCCAGCAGCTCGGACCTCGGGAGGTTCGCTGGAAACACCATATATTTT.

V is TRBV19 and J is TRBJ2-2; D is unresolved. The germline gives CDR1 LNHDA, CDR2 SQIVND (reference sequence). The CDR3 has 15 residues. Deletions cut 3 bases from V and 7 bases from J, with 15 bases between. In nucleotides, the CDR3 is TGTGCCAGTAGTATTAGTGAGCATCTAGGCGGGGAGCTGTTTTTT. Translation gives CASSISEHLGGELFF.

The chain couples TRBV27 to TRBJ1-2; D possibly corresponds to TRBD1 (5 bases). The length of the CDR3 is 15 residues. Trimming removed 6 bases at V and 0 bases at J, with 14 bases between. Germline V gene lookup returns CDR1 MNHEY and CDR2 SMNVEV (reference sequence). The chain's CDR3 is CASRSNEDTNYGYTF. CDR3 nucleotides: TGTGCCAGCAGATCTAATGAGGACACTAACTATGGCTACACCTTC.

V usage is TRBV9 and J usage is TRBJ1-4; TRBD1 aligns across 8 bases. Germline V gene data show CDR1 as SGDLS and CDR2 as YYNGEE. This CDR3 is built from 14 residues. The J segment lost 13 bases and the V segment lost 4 bases, leaving 12 bases of the junction unmatched. DNA for the CDR3: TGTGCCAGCAGCCCCCCGGGTGGGGACAGGTTACTGTTTTTT. Its translation is CASSPPGGDRLLFF. Full variable domain (outside the CDR3, taken from reference TRBV9 and TRBJ1-4): DSGVTQTPKHLITATGQRVTLRCSPRSGDLSVYWYQQSLDQGLQFLIQYYNGEERAKGNILERFSAQQFPDLHSELNLSSLELGDSALYFCASSPPGGDRLLFFGSGTQLSVL.

The gene calls are TRBV7-8 and TRBJ2-5; 7 positions match TRBD2. The CDR3 extends over 14 amino acids. Germline V gene sequence: CDR1 SGHVS, CDR2 FQNEAQ. V shed 4 bases and J 5 bases; nucleotides not matched to a gene: 7. CDR3 coding DNA: TGTGCCAGCAGCTCCCTTGGGGGGGTCGAGACCCAGTACTTC. Its translation: CASSSLGGVETQYF.

CDR3 sequence: CASSLAPGWGPDTQYF. The CDR3 nucleotides are TGTGCCAGCAGCTTAGCCCCAGGTTGGGGCCCAGATACGCAGTATTTT. This sequence joins TRBV11-2 and TRBJ2-3; maybe TRBD1 (5 bases). CDR3 length: 16 amino acids. Deletions cut 1 base from V and 4 bases from J, with 15 bases between. Germline values: CDR1 SGHAT, CDR2 FQNNGV.

V usage is TRBV7-9 and J usage is TRBJ1-6; no firm D call. V lost 3 bases to trimming and J lost 12 bases, with 9 bases between them. Germline V lookup: CDR1 SEHNR, CDR2 FQNEAQ (reference sequence). This CDR3 comprises 12 residues. CDR3 sequence: CASSLGEEPLHF. Here the CDR3 DNA reads TGTGCCAGCAGCTTGGGAGAAGAACCCCTCCACTTT.

V usage is TRBV5-1 and J usage is TRBJ1-1, with 7 bases lining up with TRBD1. V was pared by 7 bases and J by 1 base, with 4 bases of the junction left unmatched. The CDR3 runs to 13 residues. The germline gives CDR1 SGHRS, CDR2 YFSETQ. CDR3 in DNA: TGCGCCAGCCGGGGACAGCAGAACACTGAAGCTTTCTTT. This translates into CASRGQQNTEAFF. Drawing the rest from reference TRBV5-1 and TRBJ1-1, the complete variable domain is KAGVTQTPRYLIKTRGQQVTLSCSPISGHRSVSWYQQTPGQGLQFLFEYFSETQRNKGNFPGRFSGRQFSNSRSEMNVSTLELGDSALYLCASRGQQNTEAFFGQGTRLTVV.

The chain is built from TRBV4-1 and TRBJ1-2, with TRBD1 as a possible D gene (6 bases). V was clipped by 5 bases and J by 4 bases, with 11 bases between them. CDR3 length: 13 amino acids. CDR1 is MGHRA, CDR2 YSYEKL, per germline. The CDR3 reads CASSLQGGYGYTF. For the CDR3, the DNA is TGCGCCAGCAGCTTACAGGGCGGCTATGGCTACACCTTC.

The gene calls are TRBV29-1 and TRBJ1-5; TRBD1 matches 9 bases. CDR3 length: 13 amino acids. Germline V gives CDR1 SQVTM, CDR2 ANQGSEA. V dropped 6 bases and J dropped 5; count of bases not matched to a gene: 5. CDR3 region: CSVLGQGDQPQHF. CDR3 DNA sequence: TGCAGCGTCCTGGGACAGGGCGATCAGCCCCAGCATTTT.

This chain joins TRBV2 and TRBJ1-1, with D unresolved. The CDR3 consists of 13 residues. The germline CDR1 and CDR2 sequences are SNHLY and FYNNEI. The V end lost 2 bases, the J end lost 5 bases, and 9 bases lay between the germline ends. The CDR3 DNA reads TGTGCCAGCAGTGAAATGCGGTGGACTGAAGCTTTCTTT. This gives the protein CASSEMRWTEAFF.

To note about this clone: Other DNA sequences in this specimen translate into the identical CDR3. CDR3 amino acids: CAISESRVYEQYF. CDR3 nucleotides: TGTGCCATCAGTGAGTCGCGGGTTTACGAGCAGTACTTC. The chain uses TRBV10-3 and TRBJ2-7; D is possibly TRBD2 (5 bases). Trimming left V 0 bases short and J 4 bases short, with 7 bases between. The length of the CDR3 is 13 residues. Germline V gene data show CDR1 as ENHRY and CDR2 as SYGVKD.

The chain employs TRBV29-1 and TRBJ2-1; TRBD1 might be the D (5 bases). Per germline, CDR1 SQVTM and CDR2 ANQGSEA. The CDR3 extends over 11 amino acids. V lost 7 bases and J lost 5, with 9 bases in between. The CDR3 DNA reads TGCAGCGCAGAACAGGACAATGAGCAGTTCTTC. Encoded protein: CSAEQDNEQFF.

The V gene is TRBV19, the J gene TRBJ2-1; D unclear. Germline V gene sequence: CDR1 LNHDA, CDR2 SQIVND (reference sequence). Trimming took 5 bases from V and 7 from J, leaving 12 bases between them. The CDR3 totals 13 residues. CDR3 in amino acids: CASSVRAQNEQFF. CDR3 coding DNA: TGTGCCAGTAGTGTCCGGGCCCAAAATGAGCAGTTCTTC.

The rearrangement links TRBV30 to TRBJ1-5; possible D gene TRBD1, 5 bases. Germline-derived CDR1 and CDR2 are GTSNPN and SVGIG (reference sequence). This CDR3 is 14 amino acids long. V shed 1 base and J shed 6 bases, with 13 bases lying between them. CDR3 nucleotide sequence: TGTGCCTGGAGTGGCAGGGTTTCGGGTCAGCCCCAGCATTTT. Translation: CAWSGRVSGQPQHF.

The chain links TRBV30 to TRBJ2-7; 8 bases fit TRBD2. The germline CDR1 and CDR2 sequences are GTSNPN and SVGIG (reference sequence). The V and J ends lost 5 bases and 5 bases, in that order; junction bases with no gene match: 8. The CDR3 spans 13 residues. As DNA, the CDR3 is TGTGCCTGGCATTCGCGGGAGGACAACGAGCAGTACTTC. Encoded protein: CAWHSREDNEQYF.

This chain joins TRBV4-2 and TRBJ2-7; D unclear. This CDR3 region has 15 residues. Germline values: CDR1 LGHNA, CDR2 YNFKEQ. V lost 0 bases and J 4 bases, leaving 13 bases between the germline ends. Here the CDR3 reads CASSQEGQVGYEQYF. The CDR3 nucleotides read TGTGCCAGCAGCCAAGAAGGGCAGGTGGGGTACGAGCAGTACTTC.

The rearrangement joins TRBV5-4 to TRBJ2-3, with TRBD2 matching over 11 bases. CDR3 size: 19 residues. With V trimmed by 2 bases and J by 0 bases, 11 bases remained unmatched. CDR1 and CDR2 from the germline V gene are SGHNT and YYREEE (reference sequence). The chain's CDR3 is CASSFPGLAEESSTDTQYF. Here the CDR3 DNA reads TGTGCCAGCAGCTTCCCGGGACTAGCGGAGGAGTCTAGCACAGATACGCAGTATTTT.

The V gene is TRBV5-1, the J gene TRBJ2-1, with D tentatively TRBD2 (6 bases). V was shortened by 10 bases and J by 3 bases, with 14 bases between the two germline ends. Germline V lookup: CDR1 SGHRS, CDR2 YFSETQ. This CDR3 contains 13 residues. CDR3 nucleotides: TGCGCCTCGGGGGAGCTCGGCTACAATGAGCAGTTCTTC. Its protein is CASGELGYNEQFF.

This chain links TRBV15 with TRBJ1-3, with D unresolved. Deletions cut 0 bases from V and 7 bases from J, with 10 bases between. Germline V lookup: CDR1 LNHNV, CDR2 YYDKDF (reference sequence). The CDR3 runs 14 residues. CDR3 nucleotides: TGTGCCACCAGCAGAGAATGGAACGGGAACACCATATATTTT. Translated: CATSREWNGNTIYF. The full variable domain, its missing parts supplied by reference TRBV15 and TRBJ1-3, is DAMVIQNPRYQVTQFGKPVTLSCSQTLNHNVMYWYQQKSSQAPKLLFHYYDKDFNNEADTPDNFQSRRPNTSFCFLDIRSPGLGDTAMYLCATSREWNGNTIYFGEGSWLTVV.

This clone was seen just once. The V and J genes are TRBV19 and TRBJ2-1; possibly TRBD1 for D (6 bases). Per the germline V gene, CDR1 is LNHDA and CDR2 is SQIVND (reference sequence). Trimming stripped 10 bases from V and 3 bases from J, with 16 bases between. This CDR3 is built from 14 residues. Here the CDR3 DNA reads TGTGCCACAAAGGACAGCGGAGGCTACAATGAGCAGTTCTTC. Protein product: CATKDSGGYNEQFF.

V usage is TRBV27 and J usage is TRBJ1-2, with D unresolved. V lost 5 bases, J lost 4 bases, and 8 bases lay in between. Looked up from germline, CDR1 is MNHEY and CDR2 is SMNVEV (reference sequence). There are 12 residues in the CDR3. In DNA form, the CDR3 reads TGTGCCAGCAGTCCAGATCTCTATGGCTACACCTTC. Its translation: CASSPDLYGYTF.

This clone was recorded a few times. This chain links TRBV30 with TRBJ1-1; 11 positions match TRBD1. Trimming took 4 bases from V and 10 from J; bases not matched to a gene: 8. Germline loops: CDR1 GTSNPN, CDR2 SVGIG (reference sequence). This CDR3 is 13 amino acids long. CDR3 coding DNA: TGTGCCTGGATCGGGACAGGGGGAGTCGGAGCTTTCTTT. The encoded protein is CAWIGTGGVGAFF.

A word on this clone: The junction does not match germline at one end; this may be a read error. The chain combines TRBV11-1 with TRBJ2-1; 7 nucleotides line up with TRBD2. In germline, CDR1 is SGHAT, CDR2 FQDESV (reference sequence). The CDR3 runs to 13 residues. The CDR3 coding sequence is TGTGCCAGCAGCTTCGCGTGGCGGGACTACCTGGTCTTC. It encodes CASSFAWRDYLVF.

The CDR3 is CASRPAAVRSTDTQYF. As DNA, the CDR3 is TGTGCCAGCAGACCCGCAGCGGTGAGGAGCACAGATACGCAGTATTTT. The V and J genes are TRBV7-2 and TRBJ2-3, with a tentative D call TRBD2 (5 bases). V lost 6 bases to trimming and J lost 0 bases, with 16 bases between them. This CDR3 spans 16 amino acids. Germline V lookup: CDR1 SGHTA, CDR2 FQGNSA.

The CDR3 is CASSSTGGYTF. The DNA of the CDR3 is TGTGCCAGCAGCTCAACAGGAGGCTACACCTTC. V is TRBV7-2 and J is TRBJ1-2; a weak D match, TRBD1 (5 bases). Germline-derived CDR1 and CDR2 are SGHTA and FQGNSA. The CDR3 covers 11 residues. V was trimmed by 4 bases and J by 8 bases, leaving 8 bases between them. Using reference TRBV7-2 and TRBJ1-2 for the parts outside the CDR3, the full variable domain is GAGVSQSPSNKVTEKGKDVELRCDPISGHTALYWYRQSLGQGLEFLIYFQGNSAPDKSGLPSDRFSAERTGGSVSTLTIQRTQQEDSAVYLCASSSTGGYTFGSGTRLTVV.

This clone was counted a single time. Written as DNA, the CDR3 is TGTGCCAGCAGCTCAAGCGGGAGAGGGTACAATGAGCAGTTCTTC. Translated: CASSSSGRGYNEQFF. The rearrangement joins TRBV7-6 to TRBJ2-1, with 8 bases aligning to TRBD2. J was trimmed by 4 bases and V by 4 bases; bases with no gene match: 6. CDR1 and CDR2 from the germline V gene are SGHVS and FNYEAQ. The CDR3 is 15 amino acids.

V is TRBV27 and J is TRBJ1-2; possibly TRBD1 for D (6 bases). Trimming took off 3 bases at V and 6 bases at J, with 20 bases between the two ends. The CDR3 length is 16 residues. The germline V gene has CDR1 MNHEY and CDR2 SMNVEV (reference sequence). This CDR3 is CASSLYPTGTPHGYTF. CDR3 DNA: TGTGCCAGCAGTTTGTACCCCACGGGGACACCCCATGGCTACACCTTC.

The chain has TRBV7-9 and TRBJ2-1; 11 nucleotides align to TRBD2. This CDR3 is built from 16 residues. Germline V lookup: CDR1 SEHNR, CDR2 FQNEAQ (reference sequence). V lost 5 bases, J lost 8 bases, and 11 bases stayed unmatched. DNA for the CDR3: TGTGCCAGCAGCGGCCCTACTAGCGGGAGAGGGCATGAGCAGTTCTTC. As protein: CASSGPTSGRGHEQFF. The complete variable domain, with remaining parts taken from reference TRBV7-9 and TRBJ2-1, reads DTGVSQNPRHKITKRGQNVTFRCDPISEHNRLYWYRQTLGQGPEFLTYFQNEAQLEKSRLLSDRFSAERPKGSFSTLEIQRTEQGDSAMYLCASSGPTSGRGHEQFFGPGTRLTVL.